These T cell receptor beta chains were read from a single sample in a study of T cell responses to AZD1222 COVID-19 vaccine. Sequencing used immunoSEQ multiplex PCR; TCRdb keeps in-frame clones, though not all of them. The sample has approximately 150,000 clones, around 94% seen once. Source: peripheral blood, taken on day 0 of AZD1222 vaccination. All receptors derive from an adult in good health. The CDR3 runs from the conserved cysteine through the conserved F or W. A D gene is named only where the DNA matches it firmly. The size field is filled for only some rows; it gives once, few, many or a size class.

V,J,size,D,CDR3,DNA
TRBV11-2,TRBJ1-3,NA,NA,CASSLDIKGNTIYF,TGTGCCAGCAGCTTAGATATAAAGGGAAACACCATATATTTT
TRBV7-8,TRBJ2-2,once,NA,CASSPGAGELFF,TGTGCCAGCAGCCCAGGGGCCGGGGAGCTGTTTTTT
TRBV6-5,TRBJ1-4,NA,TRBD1,CASSYNSGTVHEKLFF,TGTGCCAGCAGTTACAACTCCGGGACAGTGCATGAAAAACTGTTTTTT
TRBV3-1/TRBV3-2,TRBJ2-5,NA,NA,CASSQKETQYF,TGTGCCAGCAGCCAAAAAGAGACCCAGTACTTC
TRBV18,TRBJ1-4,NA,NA,CASSAVDWEKLFF,TGTGCCAGCTCAGCGGTGGACTGGGAAAAACTGTTTTTT
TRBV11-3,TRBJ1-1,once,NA,CASSLGRGNTEAFF,TGTGCCAGCAGCTTAGGACGGGGGAACACTGAAGCTTTCTTT
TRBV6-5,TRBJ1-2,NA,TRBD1,CASSPARDSYGYTF,TGTGCCAGCAGCCCGGCGCGGGACAGCTATGGCTACACCTTC
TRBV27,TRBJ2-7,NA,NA,CASSLSPGYEQYF,TGTGCCAGCAGTTTATCCCCGGGCTACGAGCAGTACTTC
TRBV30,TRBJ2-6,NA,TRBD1,CAWSVDRGRTGANVLTF,TGTGCCTGGAGTGTTGACAGGGGTCGGACTGGGGCCAACGTCCTGACTTTC
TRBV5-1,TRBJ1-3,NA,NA,CASSRPDGGSGNTIYF,TGCGCCAGCAGCCGCCCGGACGGCGGCTCTGGAAACACCATATATTTT
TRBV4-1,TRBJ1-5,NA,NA,CASSQGRDTTAQPQHF,TGCGCCAGCAGCCAAGGCCGGGACACCACCGCGCAGCCCCAGCATTTT
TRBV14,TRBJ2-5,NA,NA,CASSQDSLQETQYF,TGTGCCAGCAGCCAAGACAGTCTACAAGAGACCCAGTACTTC
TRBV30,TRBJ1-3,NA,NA,CAWRWGSSGNTIYF,TGTGCCTGGAGGTGGGGATCTTCTGGAAACACCATATATTTT
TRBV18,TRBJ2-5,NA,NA,CASSPATGLLETQYF,TGTGCCAGCTCACCGGCTACGGGGCTTTTAGAGACCCAGTACTTC
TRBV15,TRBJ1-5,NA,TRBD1,CATSRGDRGFNQPQHF,TGTGCCACCAGCAGAGGTGACAGGGGGTTCAATCAGCCCCAGCATTTT
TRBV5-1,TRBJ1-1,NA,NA,CASSLALGGLSSWRTEAFF,TGCGCCAGCAGCTTGGCACTCGGGGGGCTCTCCTCATGGAGGACTGAAGCTTTCTTT
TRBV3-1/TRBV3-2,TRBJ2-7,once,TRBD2,CASSFSGINEQYF,TGTGCCAGCAGCTTCAGCGGGATCAACGAGCAGTACTTC
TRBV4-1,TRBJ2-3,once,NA,CASSRDLAQYF,TGCGCCAGCAGCCGTGATCTGGCGCAGTATTTT
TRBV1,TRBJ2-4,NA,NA,CTSSQDGIAKNIQYF,TGCACCAGCAGCCAAGATGGTATAGCCAAAAACATTCAGTACTTC
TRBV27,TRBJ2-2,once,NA,CASSSLDTGELFF,TGTGCCAGCAGTTCCCTCGACACCGGGGAGCTGTTTTTT
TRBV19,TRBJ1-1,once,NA,CASSIDVGRSNTEAFF,TGTGCCAGTAGTATAGATGTCGGCAGGTCAAACACTGAAGCTTTCTTT
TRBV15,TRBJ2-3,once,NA,CATSRGPALTDTQYF,TGTGCCACCAGCCGTGGCCCAGCGCTCACAGATACGCAGTATTTT
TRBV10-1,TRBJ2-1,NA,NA,CASSEDRAGSYNEQFF,TGCGCCAGCAGTGAGGATAGGGCTGGCTCCTACAATGAGCAGTTCTTC
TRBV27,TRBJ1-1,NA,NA,CASSLGGLNTEAFF,TGTGCCAGCAGTTTAGGGGGGCTGAACACTGAAGCTTTCTTT
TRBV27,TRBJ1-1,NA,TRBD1,CASSLRTGGSEAFF,TGTGCCAGCAGTTTAAGAACAGGGGGGTCTGAAGCTTTCTTT
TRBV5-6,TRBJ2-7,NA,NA,CASSLAGRTEGTKYF,TGTGCCAGCAGCTTGGCGGGGAGGACAGAAGGTACAAAGTACTTC
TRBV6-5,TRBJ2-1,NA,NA,CASTNRPNEQFF,TGTGCCAGCACCAATAGACCCAATGAGCAGTTCTTC
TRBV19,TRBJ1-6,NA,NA,CASSMGSYNSPLHF,TGTGCCAGTAGTATGGGCAGCTATAATTCACCCCTCCACTTT
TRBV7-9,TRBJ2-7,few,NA,CASSLAQGIEQYF,TGTGCCAGCAGCTTAGCGCAAGGGATCGAGCAGTACTTC
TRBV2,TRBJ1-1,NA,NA,CASKAAQNTEAFF,TGTGCCAGCAAGGCAGCTCAAAACACTGAAGCTTTCTTT
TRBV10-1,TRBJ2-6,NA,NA,CASSEDSSSGANVLTF,TGCGCCAGCAGCGAGGACAGTAGCTCTGGGGCCAACGTCCTGACTTTC
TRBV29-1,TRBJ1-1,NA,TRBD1,CSVDRDSLNTEAFF,TGCAGCGTTGATAGGGACAGTTTGAACACTGAAGCTTTCTTT
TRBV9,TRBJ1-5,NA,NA,CASSVGNGNQPQHF,TGTGCCAGCAGCGTAGGAAACGGCAATCAGCCCCAGCATTTT
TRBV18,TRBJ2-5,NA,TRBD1,CASSQGQGVGTQYF,TGTGCCAGCTCTCAGGGACAGGGAGTAGGAACCCAGTACTTC
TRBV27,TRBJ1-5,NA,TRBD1,CASSPEQGRTNQPQHF,TGTGCCAGCAGTCCAGAACAGGGGAGAACAAATCAGCCCCAGCATTTT
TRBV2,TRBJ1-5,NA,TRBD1,CASSGTGGNQPQHF,TGTGCCAGCAGCGGGACAGGGGGAAATCAGCCCCAGCATTTT
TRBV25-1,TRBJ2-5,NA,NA,CASSVQGNQETQYF,TGTGCCAGCAGTGTCCAGGGTAACCAAGAGACCCAGTACTTC
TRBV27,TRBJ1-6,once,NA,CASSLVDRTNSPLHF,TGTGCCAGCAGTTTGGTTGACAGGACCAATTCACCCCTCCACTTT
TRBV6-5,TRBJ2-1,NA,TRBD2,CATGLAGYNEQFF,TGTGCCACCGGACTAGCGGGGTACAATGAGCAGTTCTTC
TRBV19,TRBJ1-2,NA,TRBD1,CASSLTGTYGYTF,TGTGCCAGTAGTCTGACAGGGACCTATGGCTACACCTTC
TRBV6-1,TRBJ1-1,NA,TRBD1,CASSAPRGQGFSEAFF,TGTGCCAGCAGTGCACCCCGCGGACAGGGGTTCTCTGAAGCTTTCTTT
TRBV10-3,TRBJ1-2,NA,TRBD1,CAISRSGNRGDRYTF,TGTGCCATCAGCCGGAGTGGTAACAGGGGAGATCGCTACACCTTC
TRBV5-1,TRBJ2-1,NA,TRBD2,CASSLESGRADEQFF,TGCGCCAGCAGCTTGGAGAGCGGGAGGGCCGATGAGCAGTTCTTC
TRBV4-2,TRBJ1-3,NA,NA,CASSQDWGSSGNTIYF,TGTGCCAGCAGCCAAGATTGGGGGTCCTCTGGAAACACCATATATTTT
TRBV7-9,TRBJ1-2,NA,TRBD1,CASSTWDRPNYGYTF,TGTGCCAGCAGCACATGGGACAGACCTAACTATGGCTACACCTTC
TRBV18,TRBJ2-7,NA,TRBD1,CASSEGQGSYEQYF,TGTGCCAGCTCAGAGGGACAGGGCTCCTACGAGCAGTACTTC
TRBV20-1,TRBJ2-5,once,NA,CSASPPYQETQYF,TGCAGTGCTAGTCCTCCGTACCAAGAGACCCAGTACTTC
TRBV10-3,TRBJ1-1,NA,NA,CATLYREDTEAFF,TGTGCCACACTGTACAGGGAGGACACTGAAGCTTTCTTT
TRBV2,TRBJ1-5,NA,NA,CASSVADSNQPQHF,TGTGCCAGCAGTGTCGCCGATAGCAATCAGCCCCAGCATTTT
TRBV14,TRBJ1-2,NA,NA,CASSQGGRGYTF,TGTGCCAGCAGCCAAGGAGGGCGTGGCTACACCTTC
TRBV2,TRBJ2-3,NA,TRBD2,CATKSGSTDTQYF,TGTGCCACAAAGAGCGGGAGTACAGATACGCAGTATTTT
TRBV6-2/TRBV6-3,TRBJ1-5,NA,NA,CASSRGRGSNQPQHF,TGTGCCAGCAGTCGGGGCCGGGGGAGCAATCAGCCCCAGCATTTT
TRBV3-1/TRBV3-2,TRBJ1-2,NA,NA,CASSVGGDYGYTF,TGTGCCAGCAGCGTGGGGGGTGACTATGGCTACACCTTC
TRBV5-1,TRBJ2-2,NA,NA,CASSLNDPGTGELFF,TGCGCCAGCAGCTTAAACGATCCGGGTACCGGGGAGCTGTTTTTT
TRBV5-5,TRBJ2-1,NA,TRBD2,CASSYAGTSGKLEQFF,TGTGCCAGCAGCTACGCCGGGACTAGCGGGAAACTAGAGCAGTTCTTC
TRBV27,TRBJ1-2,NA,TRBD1,CASTSDRGGGYTF,TGTGCCAGCACCTCAGACAGGGGGGGAGGCTACACCTTC
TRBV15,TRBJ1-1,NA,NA,CATSPGQMNTEAFF,TGTGCCACCAGCCCAGGACAGATGAACACTGAAGCTTTCTTT
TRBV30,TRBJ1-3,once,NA,CAWSARENTIYF,TGTGCCTGGAGTGCAAGGGAAAACACCATATATTTT
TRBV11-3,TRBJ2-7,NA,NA,CASSLEGRTYEQYF,TGTGCCAGCAGCTTAGAAGGGAGAACCTACGAGCAGTACTTC
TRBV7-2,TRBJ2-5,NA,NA,CASSRPGPGETQYF,TGTGCCAGCAGCAGACCCGGGCCGGGGGAGACCCAGTACTTC